This TCR beta chain comes out of a study of OX40 agonist ivuxolimab in advanced cancers. Profiling relied on immunoSEQ multiplex PCR, and the TCRdb table lists in-frame clones only, not all of them. This sample has around 84,000 clones, with 85% to 95% found just once. The V gene's germline CDR1 is SGDLS and CDR2 YYNGEE. The V and J ends lost 0 bases and 5 bases respectively, with 11 bases between them. CDR3 length: 14 amino acids. Autoimmune disease history or systemic immunosuppression led to patient exclusion. This receptor was identified in an adult with an advanced solid tumor such as melanoma, head and neck, liver or kidney cancer. The starting material was CD4+ or CD8+ T cells sorted from blood, obtained in a trial of the OX40 agonist ivuxolimab. V usage is TRBV9 and J usage is TRBJ1-2; no clear D. CDR3 in DNA: TGTGCCAGCAGCGTAGCCGCGACCGTTTATGGCTACACCTTC. Translated, it gives CASSVAATVYGYTF.